The clone carrying this TCR beta chain was detected ten times or more. Antigen specificity is unknown. Amplification of TCR beta CDR3 regions was performed using RNA transcripts as template. HTBI primers were employed in a first-round RT-PCR of the TCR CDR3. TCRdb analysed the multiplex PCR reads with MiXCR anew, one entry per CDR3 protein. This table holds tens of thousands of distinct CDR3 sequences, roughly 49% found once. This entry comes from a study of T cells in Graves' hyperthyroidism and ophthalmopathy. Germline V gene data show CDR1 as MNHNS and CDR2 as SASEGT. CDR3 length: 14 amino acids. V lost 6 bases, J lost 4 bases, and 7 bases stayed unmatched. At least 3 on the Clinical Activity Score was recorded for ophthalmopathy patients, who also had NOSPECS grade at least 4 and duration under 3 months. Study results and limitations: In validation, the model predicted ophthalmopathy. These predictions came a median about 6.5 months before onset.

This clonotype was sampled from a woman aged 30 to 39 with Graves' ophthalmopathy. The sequenced material came from blood. The chain links TRBV6-1 to TRBJ2-7; 9 nucleotides align to TRBD1. CDR3 nucleotides: TGTGCCAGCAGGGCCGGGACAGGGATTTACGAGCAGTACTTC. It codes for CASRAGTGIYEQYF.